This T cell receptor beta chain was observed in a study of T-cell memory formation after mild COVID-19. Study overall: There were largely donor-specific TCR clusters.

This clonotype was observed a few times. This CDR3 spans 15 amino acids. The ends lost 4 bases at V and 4 bases at J; junction bases unmatched: 9. Looked up from germline, CDR1 is SGDLS and CDR2 is YYNGEE. TCRdb re-analysed the 5' RACE reads in MiXCR, keeping a single row per CDR3 protein. The sample includes fewer than 350,000 distinct CDR3 sequences, about a sixth of them seen just once. This sequence joins TRBV9 and TRBJ2-7; 9 positions match TRBD1. This TCR derives from a man between 18 and 29 years old who had mild COVID-19 (a few samples of this study predate the infection). Cell type and time point are not known. Material for sequencing was PBMCs or a T cell subset sorted from them (not recorded which). CDR3 bases: TGTGCCAGCAGCTTGGGACAGGGCATCTCATACGAGCAGTACTTC. This sequence encodes CASSLGQGISYEQYF.